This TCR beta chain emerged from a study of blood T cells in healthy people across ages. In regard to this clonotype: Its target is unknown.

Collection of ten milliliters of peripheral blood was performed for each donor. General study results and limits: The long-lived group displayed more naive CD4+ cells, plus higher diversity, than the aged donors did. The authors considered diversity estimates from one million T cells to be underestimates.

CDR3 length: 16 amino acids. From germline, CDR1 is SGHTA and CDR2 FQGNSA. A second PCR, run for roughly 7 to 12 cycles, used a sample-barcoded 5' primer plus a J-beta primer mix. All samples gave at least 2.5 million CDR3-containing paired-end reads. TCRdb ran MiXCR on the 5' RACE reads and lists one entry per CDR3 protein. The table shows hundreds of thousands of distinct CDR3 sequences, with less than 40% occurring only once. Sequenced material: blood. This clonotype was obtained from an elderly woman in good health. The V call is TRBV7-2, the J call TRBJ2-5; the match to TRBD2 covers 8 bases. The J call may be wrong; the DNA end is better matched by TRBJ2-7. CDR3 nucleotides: TGTGCCAGCAGCTCCCGGGAAGGCGGGAGGACCTACGAGCAGTACTTC. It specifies CASSSREGGRTYEQYF.